This T cell receptor beta chain appears in the sequencing data of a study of blood T cell repertoires in COVID-19. Study background: In each case, the material was cDNA or gDNA derived from T cells, B-cell-depleted T cells, or PBMCs.

Authors' methods: Quantification of nucleated cells was approximated via reference gene primer amplification. Assay: immunoSEQ multiplex PCR; the TCRdb copy retains only in-frame clones and omits some. The V and J calls and clone size come from that table; D and trimming were worked out from the DNA. The sample has nearly 45,000 clones, around 90% seen once. The sequenced sample consisted of peripheral blood. This TCR was recovered from an elderly woman in a cohort sampled during active or convalescent COVID-19.

In nucleotides, the CDR3 is TGTGCCAGCAGTTTTTGGACAGGGGCCGGTAGTTCACCCCTCCACTTT. It is translated as CASSFWTGAGSSPLHF. This chain uses TRBV7-2 with TRBJ1-6, with 9 bases lining up with TRBD1. Germline V lookup: CDR1 SGHTA, CDR2 FQGNSA. The ends lost 6 bases at V and 9 bases at J; junction bases unmatched: 12. This CDR3 has 16 amino acids.